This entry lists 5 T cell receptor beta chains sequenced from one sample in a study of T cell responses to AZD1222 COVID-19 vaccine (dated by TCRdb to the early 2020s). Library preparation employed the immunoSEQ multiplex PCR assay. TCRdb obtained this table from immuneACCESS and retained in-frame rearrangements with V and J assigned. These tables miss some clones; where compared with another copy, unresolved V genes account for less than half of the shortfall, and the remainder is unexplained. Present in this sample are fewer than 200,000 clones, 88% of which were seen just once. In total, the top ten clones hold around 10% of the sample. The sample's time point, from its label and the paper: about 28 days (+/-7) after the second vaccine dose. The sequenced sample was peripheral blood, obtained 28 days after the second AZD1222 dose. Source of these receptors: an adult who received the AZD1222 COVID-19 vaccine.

CDR3 residues: CASSVEFRGRAGNTIYF. Here the CDR3 DNA reads TGTGCCAGCAGCGTAGAGTTCCGGGGAAGGGCTGGAAACACCATATATTTT. V and J are TRBV9 and TRBJ1-3, with D uncertain. This CDR3 has 17 residues. Germline V CDR1 and CDR2: SGDLS, YYNGEE. V was trimmed by 0 bases and J by 2 bases, leaving 15 bases between them.

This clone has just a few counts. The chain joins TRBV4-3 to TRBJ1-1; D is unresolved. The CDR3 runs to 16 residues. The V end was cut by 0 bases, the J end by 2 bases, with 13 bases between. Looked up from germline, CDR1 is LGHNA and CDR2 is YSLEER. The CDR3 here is CASSQDVGSRNTEAFF. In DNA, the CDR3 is TGCGCCAGCAGCCAAGATGTGGGGAGTCGAAACACTGAAGCTTTCTTT.

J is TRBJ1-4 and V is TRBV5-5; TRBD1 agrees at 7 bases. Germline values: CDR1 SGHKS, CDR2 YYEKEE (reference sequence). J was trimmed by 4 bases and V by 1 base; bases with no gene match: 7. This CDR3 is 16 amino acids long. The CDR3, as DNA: TGTGCCAGCAGCTTGAAGCCGGGACAGCTTAATGAAAAACTGTTTTTT. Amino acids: CASSLKPGQLNEKLFF. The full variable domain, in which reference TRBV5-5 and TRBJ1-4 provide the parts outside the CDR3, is DAGVTQSPTHLIKTRGQQVTLRCSPISGHKSVSWYQQVLGQGPQFIFQYYEKEERGRGNFPDRFSARQFPNYSSELNVNALLLGDSALYLCASSLKPGQLNEKLFFGSGTQLSVL.

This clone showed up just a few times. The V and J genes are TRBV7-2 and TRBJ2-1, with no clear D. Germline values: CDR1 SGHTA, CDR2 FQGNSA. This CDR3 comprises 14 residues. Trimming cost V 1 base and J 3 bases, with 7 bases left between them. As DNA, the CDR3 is TGTGCCAGCAGCTTAGGCTGGGACTACAATGAGCAGTTCTTC. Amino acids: CASSLGWDYNEQFF.

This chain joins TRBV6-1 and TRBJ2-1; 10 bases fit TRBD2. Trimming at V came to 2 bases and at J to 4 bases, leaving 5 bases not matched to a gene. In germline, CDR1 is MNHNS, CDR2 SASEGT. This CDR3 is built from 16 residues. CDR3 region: CASSEFPSGGYNEQFF. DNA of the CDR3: TGTGCCAGCAGTGAATTTCCTAGCGGGGGTTACAATGAGCAGTTCTTC.